Below, 7 T cell receptor beta chains from the same sample are listed, as sequenced in a study of neurological immune-mediated disorders. Using its own MiXCR run on the 5' RACE reads, TCRdb lists one record per CDR3 protein. The sample lists tens of thousands of distinct CDR3 sequences; more than 15% were seen once. Sample: PBMCs. Every receptor here comes from a middle-aged woman in good health.

Many counts were recorded for this clonotype. The J gene is TRBJ2-2, the V gene TRBV7-8; no firm D call. Germline V CDR1 and CDR2: SGHVS, FQNEAQ. This CDR3 has 14 amino acids. Trimming cost V 1 base and J 6 bases, with 9 bases left between them. The DNA of the CDR3 is TGTGCCAGCAGCTTAGTACTGATTCCCGGGGAGCTGTTTTTT. It encodes CASSLVLIPGELFF.

This clonotype was seen many times. The J gene is TRBJ1-4, the V gene TRBV7-9; the D is unclear. This CDR3 region has 15 residues. The V and J ends lost 0 bases and 2 bases respectively, with 7 bases between them. Germline loops: CDR1 SEHNR, CDR2 FQNEAQ (reference sequence). The CDR3 region has the DNA TGTGCCAGCAGCTTAGCGACTGCGACTAATGAAAAACTGTTTTTT. This sequence encodes CASSLATATNEKLFF. The variable domain in full, completed from reference TRBV7-9 and TRBJ1-4, reads DTGVSQNPRHKITKRGQNVTFRCDPISEHNRLYWYRQTLGQGPEFLTYFQNEAQLEKSRLLSDRFSAERPKGSFSTLEIQRTEQGDSAMYLCASSLATATNEKLFFGSGTQLSVL.

This clonotype has at least ten counts. This rearrangement joins TRBV2 to TRBJ2-2; D call uncertain. This CDR3 is built from 16 residues. With 7 bases removed from V and 6 bases from J, the gap between germline ends came to 21 bases. Looked up from germline, CDR1 is SNHLY and CDR2 is FYNNEI. CDR3 sequence (DNA): TGTGCCAGCACCCTAACCGGGCTAGTCAATCCCGGGGAGCTGTTTTTT. This translates into CASTLTGLVNPGELFF.

This clonotype was seen ten or more times. The chain has TRBV5-1 and TRBJ2-2, with unresolved D. This CDR3 has 14 amino acids. Deletions cut 5 bases from V and 0 bases from J, with 8 bases between. From germline, CDR1 is SGHRS and CDR2 YFSETQ. The CDR3 nucleotides are TGCGCCAGCAGGATGAGTACGAACACCGGGGAGCTGTTTTTT. Translation: CASRMSTNTGELFF.

This clonotype was recorded at least ten times. The chain recombines TRBV3-1 with TRBJ2-1, with a tentative D call TRBD2 (6 bases). Between the trimmed V and J ends, which lost 2 bases and 8 bases, there was a span of 10 bases. Per the germline V gene, CDR1 is LGHDT and CDR2 is YNNKEL (reference sequence). The CDR3 has 13 residues. CDR3: CASSQRDSDEQFF. CDR3 in DNA: TGTGCCAGCAGCCAAAGGGACTCGGATGAGCAGTTCTTC.

This clonotype has at least ten counts. The V gene is TRBV20-1, the J gene TRBJ2-1, with 14 bases lining up with TRBD2. V gave up 5 bases and J gave up 3 bases; unmatched junction bases: 3. CDR3 length: 15 amino acids. CDR1 is DFQATT, CDR2 SNEGSKA, per germline (reference sequence). The CDR3 here is CSAGLAGGLYNEQFF. The CDR3 bases are TGCAGTGCTGGACTAGCGGGGGGTCTCTACAATGAGCAGTTCTTC.

On this clonotype: A single base separates this from a much larger clone, so it may be a read error. The CDR3 loop is CSVVCPYNEQFF. DNA of the CDR3: TGCAGCGTTGTATGTCCCTACAATGAGCAGTTCTTC. The chain employs TRBV29-1 and TRBJ2-1; the D is unclear. Trimming left V 4 bases short and J 2 bases short, with 6 bases between. Looked up from germline, CDR1 is SQVTM and CDR2 is ANQGSEA. CDR3 length: 12 residues.